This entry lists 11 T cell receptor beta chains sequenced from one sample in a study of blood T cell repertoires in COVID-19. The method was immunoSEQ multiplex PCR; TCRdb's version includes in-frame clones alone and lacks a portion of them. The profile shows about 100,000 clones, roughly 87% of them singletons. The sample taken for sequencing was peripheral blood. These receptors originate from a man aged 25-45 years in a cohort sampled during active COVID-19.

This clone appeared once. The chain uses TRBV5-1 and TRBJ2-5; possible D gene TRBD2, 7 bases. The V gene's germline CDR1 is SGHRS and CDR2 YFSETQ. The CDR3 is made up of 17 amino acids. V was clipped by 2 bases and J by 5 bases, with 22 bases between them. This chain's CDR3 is CASSLSIGGPPGETQYF. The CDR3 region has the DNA TGCGCCAGCAGCTTAAGTATCGGGGGGCCCCCCGGGGAGACCCAGTACTTC.

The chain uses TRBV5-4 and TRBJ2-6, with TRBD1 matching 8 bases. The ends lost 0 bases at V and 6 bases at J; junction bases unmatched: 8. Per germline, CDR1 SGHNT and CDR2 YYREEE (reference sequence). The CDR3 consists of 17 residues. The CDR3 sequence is CASSLGGRGRAANVLTF. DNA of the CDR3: TGTGCCAGCAGCTTGGGTGGCAGGGGGCGGGCGGCCAACGTCCTGACTTTC.

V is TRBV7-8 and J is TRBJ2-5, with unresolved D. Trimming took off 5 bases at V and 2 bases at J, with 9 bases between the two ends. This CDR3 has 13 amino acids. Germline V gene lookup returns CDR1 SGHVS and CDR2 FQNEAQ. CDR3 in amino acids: CASSRDTQETQYF. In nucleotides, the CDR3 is TGTGCCAGCAGCAGAGACACACAAGAGACCCAGTACTTC.

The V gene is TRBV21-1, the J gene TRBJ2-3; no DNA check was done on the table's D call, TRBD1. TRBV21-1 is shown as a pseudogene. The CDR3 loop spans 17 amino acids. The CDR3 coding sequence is TGTGCCAGCAGCAAAGCAATGGGCCCGTTAAGCACAGATACGCAGTATTTT. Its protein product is CASSKAMGPLSTDTQYF.

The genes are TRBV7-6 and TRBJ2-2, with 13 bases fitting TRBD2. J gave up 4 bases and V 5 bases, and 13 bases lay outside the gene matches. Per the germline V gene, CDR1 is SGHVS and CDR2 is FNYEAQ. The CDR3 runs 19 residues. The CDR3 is CASSHPGLAGRLGTGELFF. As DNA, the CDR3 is TGTGCCAGCAGCCACCCGGGACTAGCGGGAAGGTTAGGCACCGGGGAGCTGTTTTTT.

The CDR3 loop reads CASSSTGGKTDTQYF. Here the CDR3 DNA reads TGTGCCAGCAGTTCTACAGGGGGCAAGACAGATACGCAGTATTTT. The chain is built from TRBV28 and TRBJ2-3, with 9 bases aligning to TRBD1. V gave up 4 bases and J gave up 3 bases; unmatched junction bases: 5. CDR3 size: 15 residues. Germline-derived CDR1 and CDR2 are MDHEN and SYDVKM.

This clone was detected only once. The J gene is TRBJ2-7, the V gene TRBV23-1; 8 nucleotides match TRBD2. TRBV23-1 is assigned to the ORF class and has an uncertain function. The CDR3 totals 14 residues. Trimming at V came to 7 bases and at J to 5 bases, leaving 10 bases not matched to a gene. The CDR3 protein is CASKRRTSFHEQYF. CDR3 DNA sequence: TGCGCCAGCAAGCGAAGGACTAGCTTCCACGAGCAGTACTTC.

CDR3 bases: TGCGCCAGCCGGGTCGGGACAGGGGACTACGAGCAGTACTTC. The encoded protein is CASRVGTGDYEQYF. The rearrangement joins TRBV5-1 to TRBJ2-7; 10 bases match TRBD1. Germline V gene sequence: CDR1 SGHRS, CDR2 YFSETQ. Trimming removed 7 bases from V and 3 bases from J; junction bases left unmatched: 7. CDR3 length equals 14 residues.

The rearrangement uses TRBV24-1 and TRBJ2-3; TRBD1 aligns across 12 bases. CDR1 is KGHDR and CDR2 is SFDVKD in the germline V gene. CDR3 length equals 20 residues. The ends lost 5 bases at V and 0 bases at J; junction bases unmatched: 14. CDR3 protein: CATSGGTGGVGGFSTDTQYF. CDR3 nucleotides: TGTGCCACCAGTGGAGGGACAGGGGGCGTGGGGGGTTTCAGCACAGATACGCAGTATTTT.

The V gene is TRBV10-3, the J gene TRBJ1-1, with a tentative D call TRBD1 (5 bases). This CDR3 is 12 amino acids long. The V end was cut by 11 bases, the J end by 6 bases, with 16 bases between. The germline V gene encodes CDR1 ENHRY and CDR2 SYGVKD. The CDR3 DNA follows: TGTGCCTTCCAGGGTTTGTTCGCTGAAGCTTTCTTT. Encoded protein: CAFQGLFAEAFF.

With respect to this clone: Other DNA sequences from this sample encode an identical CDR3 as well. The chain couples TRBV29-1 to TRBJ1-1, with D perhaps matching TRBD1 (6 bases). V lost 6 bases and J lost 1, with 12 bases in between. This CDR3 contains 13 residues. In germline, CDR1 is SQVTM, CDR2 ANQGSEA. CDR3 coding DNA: TGCAGCGTAGGTACAGGGCCGAACACTGAAGCTTTCTTT. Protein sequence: CSVGTGPNTEAFF.